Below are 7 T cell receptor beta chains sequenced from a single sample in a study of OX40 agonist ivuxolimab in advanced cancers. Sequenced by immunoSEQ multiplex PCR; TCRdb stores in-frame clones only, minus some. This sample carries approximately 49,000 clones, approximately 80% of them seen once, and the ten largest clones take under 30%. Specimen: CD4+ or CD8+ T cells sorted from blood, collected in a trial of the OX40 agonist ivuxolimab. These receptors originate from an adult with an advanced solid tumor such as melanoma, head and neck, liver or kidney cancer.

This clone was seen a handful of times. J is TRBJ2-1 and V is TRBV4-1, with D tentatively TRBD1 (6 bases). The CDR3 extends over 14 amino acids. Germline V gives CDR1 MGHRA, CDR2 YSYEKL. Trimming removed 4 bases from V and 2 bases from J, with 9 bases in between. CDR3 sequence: CASSRGGTYNEQFF. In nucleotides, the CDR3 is TGCGCCAGCAGCCGAGGGGGAACCTACAATGAGCAGTTCTTC.

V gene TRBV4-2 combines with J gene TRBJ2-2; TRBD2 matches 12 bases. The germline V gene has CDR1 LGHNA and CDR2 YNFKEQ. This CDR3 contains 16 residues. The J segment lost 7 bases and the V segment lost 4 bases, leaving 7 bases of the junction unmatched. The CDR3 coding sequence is TGTGCCAGCAGCCCCCTAGCGGGGGGGTCTTTCGGGGAGCTGTTTTTT. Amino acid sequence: CASSPLAGGSFGELFF.

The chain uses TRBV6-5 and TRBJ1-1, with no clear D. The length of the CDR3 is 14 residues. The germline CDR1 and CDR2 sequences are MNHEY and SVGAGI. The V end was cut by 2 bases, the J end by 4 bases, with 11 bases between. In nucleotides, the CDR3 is TGTGCCAGCAGTTACGCTAGCGCGGGCACTGAAGCTTTCTTT. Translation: CASSYASAGTEAFF.

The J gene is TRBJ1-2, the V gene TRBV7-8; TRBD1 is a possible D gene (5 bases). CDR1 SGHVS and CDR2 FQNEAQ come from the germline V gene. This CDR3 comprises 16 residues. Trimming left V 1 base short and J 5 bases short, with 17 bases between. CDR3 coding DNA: TGTGCCAGCAGCTTAGATGCGCAGGGACTTTCGTATGGCTACACCTTC. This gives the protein CASSLDAQGLSYGYTF.

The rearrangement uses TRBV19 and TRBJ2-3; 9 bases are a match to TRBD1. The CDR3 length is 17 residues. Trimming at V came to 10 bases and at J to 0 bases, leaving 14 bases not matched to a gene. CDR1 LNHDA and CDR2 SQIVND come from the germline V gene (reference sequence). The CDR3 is CATIGQGHDTSTDTQYF. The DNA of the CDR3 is TGTGCCACCATAGGACAGGGGCATGATACTAGCACAGATACGCAGTATTTT.

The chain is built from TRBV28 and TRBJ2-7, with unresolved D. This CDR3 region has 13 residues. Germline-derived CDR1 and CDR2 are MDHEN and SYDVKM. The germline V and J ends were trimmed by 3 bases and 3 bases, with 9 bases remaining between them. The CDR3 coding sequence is TGTGCCAGCAGTTTCTTACAGCACTACGAGCAGTACTTC. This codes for CASSFLQHYEQYF. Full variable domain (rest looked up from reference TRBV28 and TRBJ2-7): DVKVTQSSRYLVKRTGEKVFLECVQDMDHENMFWYRQDPGLGLRLIYFSYDVKMKEKGDIPEGYSVSREKKERFSLILESASTNQTSMYLCASSFLQHYEQYFGPGTRLTVT.

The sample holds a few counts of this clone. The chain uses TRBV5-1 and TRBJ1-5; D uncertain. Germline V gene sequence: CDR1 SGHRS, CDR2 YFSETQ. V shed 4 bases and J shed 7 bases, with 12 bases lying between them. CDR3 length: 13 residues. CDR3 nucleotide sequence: TGCGCCAGCAGCGAGTCAGATGGGCAGCCCCAGCATTTT. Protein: CASSESDGQPQHF.